A single TCR beta chain is shown here with its context. Its specific antigen is unknown. One base away there is no much larger clone; base qualities are not given. This record comes from a study of radiotherapy plus CTLA-4 blockade in lung cancer (dated by TCRdb to the late 2010s). About the study as a whole: Among the enrolled patients, roughly 17% had an objective response, and less than 40% reached disease control.

Reading the germline V gene (reference sequence) gives CDR1 LNHDA and CDR2 SQIVND. The CDR3 goes from the cysteine to the phenylalanine over 12 residues. Just the 36-base CDR3 DNA is kept, in frame starting at base 1. At the junction V is shortened by 9 bases and J by 2 bases, with 10 bases in between. The protocol used for the library was the immunoSEQ multiplex PCR assay. TCRdb's version of the immuneACCESS table is confined to in-frame rearrangements and falls short of the full clone set. An unresolved V gene accounts for under half of the shortfall where checked; the remainder is of unknown origin. For this sample the table gives about 46,000 clones, of which 70% to 80% were detected only once. The ten biggest clones cover 8.5% of the sample. Summary of the overall study and its limitations: TCR clones derived from tumors expanded in peripheral blood after treatment with radiotherapy and ipilimumab. The strongest predictors of response, as reported, were early dynamic changes in blood T cell clones along with a rise in serum interferon-beta after radiation.

The study tested focal radiation therapy combined with CTLA-4 blockade (ipilimumab) in patients with chemo-refractory metastatic non-small-cell lung cancer. The sample here was peripheral blood, taken from a patient treated with radiotherapy plus ipilimumab. This sequence was found in a human donor with non-small cell lung cancer who had a complete response to radiotherapy plus ipilimumab. The V gene is TRBV19 and the J gene is TRBJ2-5; the D gene remains uncertain. CDR3 protein: CASSATQETQYF. The DNA reads as follows: TGTGCCAGCAGTGCCACACAAGAGACCCAGTACTTC.